This T cell receptor (beta chain) was profiled in a study of beta chain features in type 1 diabetes. The study reverse transcribed the entire isolated RNA, so it sequenced expressed TCRB transcripts. The repertoire was sequenced with immunoSEQ multiplex PCR; TCRdb's copy has only in-frame clones and lacks some. The data show around 150,000 clones, 6.9% seen once. Only a few counts were recorded for this clone. Trimming removed 2 bases from V and 4 bases from J, with 6 bases in between. Germline V gene lookup returns CDR1 SGHKS and CDR2 YYEKEE (reference sequence). This CDR3 is built from 12 residues. The chain has TRBV5-5 and TRBJ1-2; D gene uncertain. Sequencing was done on a sample of central memory CD4+ T cells from blood. This sequence was found in a woman in her twenties or thirties in good health. CDR3 protein: CASSLSLYGYTF. The CDR3 coding sequence is TGTGCCAGCAGCTTAAGCCTCTATGGCTACACCTTC. Together with reference TRBV5-5 and TRBJ1-2, the CDR3 gives the full variable domain: DAGVTQSPTHLIKTRGQQVTLRCSPISGHKSVSWYQQVLGQGPQFIFQYYEKEERGRGNFPDRFSARQFPNYSSELNVNALLLGDSALYLCASSLSLYGYTFGSGTRLTVV.